This TCR beta chain was captured by sequencing in a study of OX40 agonist ivuxolimab in advanced cancers. Study summary: Partial responses occurred in three patients (one hepatocellular carcinoma, two cutaneous melanoma).

This clone was recorded a few times. The antigen remains unidentified. Blood was sampled at baseline, cycle 4 day 1, and cycle 7 day 1. Produced via immunoSEQ multiplex PCR; TCRdb's table is partial and in-frame only. The top ten clones hold over 9.5% of a sample with some 35,000 clones, over 75% of them seen once. The CDR3 has 13 amino acids. The V and J ends lost 4 bases and 8 bases, in that order; junction bases with no gene match: 5. Germline values: CDR1 MDHEN, CDR2 SYDVKM. Study observations and caveats: In a subset of nonresponders, normalized T-cell clonal expansion was also low.

The receptor was isolated from an adult with an advanced solid tumor such as melanoma, head and neck, liver or kidney cancer. The chain couples TRBV28 to TRBJ1-2, with 9 bases fitting TRBD1. This material consisted of CD4+ or CD8+ T cells sorted from blood, taken in a trial of the OX40 agonist ivuxolimab. The CDR3 loop is CASSSQGAGGYTF. For the CDR3, the DNA is TGTGCCAGCAGTTCACAGGGGGCGGGAGGCTACACCTTC.